Each of the 3 T cell receptor beta chains below was sequenced from the same sample in a study of blood T cell repertoires in COVID-19. Here immunoSEQ multiplex PCR was the method, and the copy in TCRdb shows in-frame clones only, minus some. The data contain some 120,000 clones, around 80% of them singletons. Sequenced: peripheral blood. Every receptor here comes from a woman between 50 and 59 years old with acute or convalescent COVID-19.

The genes are TRBV3-1 (or the pseudogene TRBV3-2) and TRBJ2-2; D is ambiguous. Germline V CDR1 and CDR2: LGHDT, YNNKEL (reference sequence). The CDR3 covers 13 residues. V was clipped by 0 bases and J by 6 bases, with 5 bases between them. The CDR3 is CASSQETAGELFF. For the CDR3, the DNA is TGTGCCAGCAGCCAAGAAACGGCCGGGGAGCTGTTTTTT.

CDR3: CASSQRSTRNTEAFF. The CDR3 nucleotides are TGTGCCAGCAGCCAAAGATCCACACGCAACACTGAAGCTTTCTTT. This chain uses TRBV7-2 with TRBJ1-1; the D is unclear. This CDR3 is 15 amino acids long. Germline CDR1 reads SGHTA; CDR2 reads FQGNSA. V lost 5 bases, J lost 2 bases, and 15 bases lay in between.

This sequence joins TRBV27 and TRBJ1-6; no clear D gene. Germline V gene lookup returns CDR1 MNHEY and CDR2 SMNVEV (reference sequence). Trimming removed 1 base at V and 10 bases at J, with 5 bases between. This CDR3 has 12 amino acids. The CDR3, as DNA: TGTGCCAGCAGTTTATTGAGCTCACCCCTCCACTTT. This encodes CASSLLSSPLHF.